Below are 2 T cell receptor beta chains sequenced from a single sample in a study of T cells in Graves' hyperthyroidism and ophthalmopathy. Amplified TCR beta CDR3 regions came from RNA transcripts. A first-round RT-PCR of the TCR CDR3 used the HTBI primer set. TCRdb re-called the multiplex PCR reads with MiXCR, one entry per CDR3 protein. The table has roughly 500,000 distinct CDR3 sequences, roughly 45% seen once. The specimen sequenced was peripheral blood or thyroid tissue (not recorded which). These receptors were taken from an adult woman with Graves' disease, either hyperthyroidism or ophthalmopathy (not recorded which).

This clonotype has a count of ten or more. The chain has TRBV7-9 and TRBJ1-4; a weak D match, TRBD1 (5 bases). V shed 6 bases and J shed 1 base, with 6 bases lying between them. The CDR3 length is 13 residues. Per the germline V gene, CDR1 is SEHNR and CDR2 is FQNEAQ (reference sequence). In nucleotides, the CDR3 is TGTGCCAGCAGTAGGGGAACTAATGAAAAACTGTTTTTT. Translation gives CASSRGTNEKLFF.

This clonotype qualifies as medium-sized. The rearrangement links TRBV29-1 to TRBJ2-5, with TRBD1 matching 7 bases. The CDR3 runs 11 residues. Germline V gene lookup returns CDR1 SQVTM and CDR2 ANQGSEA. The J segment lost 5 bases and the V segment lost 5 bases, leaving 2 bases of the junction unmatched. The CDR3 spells CSVYRGETQYF. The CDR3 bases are TGCAGCGTTTACAGGGGTGAGACCCAGTACTTC.